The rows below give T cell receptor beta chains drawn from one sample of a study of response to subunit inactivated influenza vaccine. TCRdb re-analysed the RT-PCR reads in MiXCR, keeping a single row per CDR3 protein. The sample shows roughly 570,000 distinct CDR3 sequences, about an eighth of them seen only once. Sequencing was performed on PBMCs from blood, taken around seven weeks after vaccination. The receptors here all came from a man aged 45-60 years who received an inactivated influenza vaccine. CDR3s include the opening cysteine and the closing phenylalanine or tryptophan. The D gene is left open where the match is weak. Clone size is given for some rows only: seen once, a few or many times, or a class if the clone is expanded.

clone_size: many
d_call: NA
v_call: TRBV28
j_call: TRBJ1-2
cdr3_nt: TGTGCCAGCAGTCGGACATTATCAGCTCATGGCTACACCTTC
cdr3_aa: CASSRTLSAHGYTF

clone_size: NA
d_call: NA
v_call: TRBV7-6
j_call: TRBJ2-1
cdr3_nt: TGTGCCAGCAGCTCCGCCTGGCGCCTACCCTACAATGAGCAGTTCTTC
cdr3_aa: CASSSAWRLPYNEQFF

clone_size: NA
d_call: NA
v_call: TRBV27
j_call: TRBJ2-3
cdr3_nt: TGTGCCAGCAGTCCCGAAAGGGCGAGGGATACGCAGTATTTT
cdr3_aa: CASSPERARDTQYF

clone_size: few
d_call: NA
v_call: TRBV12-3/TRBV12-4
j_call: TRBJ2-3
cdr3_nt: TGTGCCAGCAGTTTGACCGAGCAGAGCACAGATACGCAGTATTTT
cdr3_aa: CASSLTEQSTDTQYF

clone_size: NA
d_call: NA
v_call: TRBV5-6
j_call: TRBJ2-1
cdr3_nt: TGTGCCAGCAGCTCCGAGGAAATGACGGGATTGGAAAATGAGCAGTTCTTC
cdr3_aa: CASSSEEMTGLENEQFF

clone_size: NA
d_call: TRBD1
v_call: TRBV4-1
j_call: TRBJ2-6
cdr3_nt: TGCGCCAGCAGCCAAGATAGGGACAGGGTAGCGGTTTACTCTGGGGCCAACGTCCTGACTTTC
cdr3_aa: CASSQDRDRVAVYSGANVLTF

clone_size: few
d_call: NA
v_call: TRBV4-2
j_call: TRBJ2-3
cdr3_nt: TGTGCCAGCAGCCAAGATCTTATAGATACGCAGTATTTT
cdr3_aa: CASSQDLIDTQYF

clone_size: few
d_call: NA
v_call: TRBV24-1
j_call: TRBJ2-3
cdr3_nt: TGTGCCACCAGTGATTCGGGTACAGATACGCAGTATTTT
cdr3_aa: CATSDSGTDTQYF

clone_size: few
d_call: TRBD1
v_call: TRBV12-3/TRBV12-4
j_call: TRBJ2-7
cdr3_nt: TGTGCCAGCAGTCCGGGGACAGGTCGGCAGTACTTC
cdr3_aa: CASSPGTGRQYF

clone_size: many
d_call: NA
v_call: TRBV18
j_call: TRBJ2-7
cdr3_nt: TGTGCCAGCTCACCCCCAGGAAACTACGAGCAGTACTTC
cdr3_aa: CASSPPGNYEQYF

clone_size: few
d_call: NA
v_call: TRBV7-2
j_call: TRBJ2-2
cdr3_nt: TGTGCCAGCACCCGCCTCTTAAGCCTAAACACCGGGGAGCTGTTTTTT
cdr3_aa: CASTRLLSLNTGELFF

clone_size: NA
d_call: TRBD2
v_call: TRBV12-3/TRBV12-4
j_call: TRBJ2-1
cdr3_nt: TGTGCCAGCAACCTAGCGGGGGAGGGTGAGCAGTTCTTC
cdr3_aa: CASNLAGEGEQFF

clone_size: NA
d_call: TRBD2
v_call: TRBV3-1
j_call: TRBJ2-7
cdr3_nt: TGTGCCAGCAGCCAAGTTTTCGCGGGAGGGCCGGTCTCCTACGAGCAGTACTTC
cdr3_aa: CASSQVFAGGPVSYEQYF

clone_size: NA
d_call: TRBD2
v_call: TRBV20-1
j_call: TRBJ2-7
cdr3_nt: TGCAGTGCTAGACGGACTAGCGGGGTCCCAAGCTCCTACGAGCAGTACTTC
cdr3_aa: CSARRTSGVPSSYEQYF

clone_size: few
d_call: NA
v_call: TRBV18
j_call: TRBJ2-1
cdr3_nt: TGTGCCAGCTCACCAACCTTTATTAGTGCCTACAATGAGCAGTTCTTC
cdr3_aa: CASSPTFISAYNEQFF

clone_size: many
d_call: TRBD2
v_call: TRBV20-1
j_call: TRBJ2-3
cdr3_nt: TGCAGTGCACCCGGGATAGCGGGACTTCCAGATACGCAGTATTTT
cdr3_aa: CSAPGIAGLPDTQYF

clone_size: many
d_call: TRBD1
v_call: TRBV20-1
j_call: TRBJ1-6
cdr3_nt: TGCAGTGCTAGACCCGGGACAGGGGTGTCACCCCTCCACTTT
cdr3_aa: CSARPGTGVSPLHF

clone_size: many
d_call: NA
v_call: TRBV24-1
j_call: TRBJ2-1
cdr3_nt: TGTGCCACCAGTGATTCTTTCTTGGGTAATGAGCAGTTCTTC
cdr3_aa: CATSDSFLGNEQFF

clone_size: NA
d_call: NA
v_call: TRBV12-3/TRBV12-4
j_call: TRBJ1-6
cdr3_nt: TGTGCCAGCAGCCCCGGGTCCTATAATTCACCCCTCCACTTT
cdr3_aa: CASSPGSYNSPLHF

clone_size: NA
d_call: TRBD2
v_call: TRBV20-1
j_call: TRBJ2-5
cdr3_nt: TGCAGTGCTACTGAGCGGGGCCGCTCGGAGACCCAGTACTTC
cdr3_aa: CSATERGRSETQYF

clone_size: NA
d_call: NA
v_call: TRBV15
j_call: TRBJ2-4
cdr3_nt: TGTGCCACCAGCAGACCTCAGGACTTACTAGCCAAAAACATTCAGTACTTC
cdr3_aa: CATSRPQDLLAKNIQYF

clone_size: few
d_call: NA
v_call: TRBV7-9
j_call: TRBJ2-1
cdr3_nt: TGTGCCAGCAGCTTACCGTTTCGGCTAGCGATCAACAATGAGCAGTTCTTC
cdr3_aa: CASSLPFRLAINNEQFF

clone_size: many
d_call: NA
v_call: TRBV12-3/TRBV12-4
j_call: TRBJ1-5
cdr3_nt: TGTGCCAGCAGTTTTTGGAAAGGTCATAGCAATCAGCCCCAGCATTTT
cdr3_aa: CASSFWKGHSNQPQHF

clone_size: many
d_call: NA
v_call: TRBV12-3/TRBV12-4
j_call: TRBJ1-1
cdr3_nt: TGTGCCAGCAGTTTAGGGCCGCACACTGAAGCTTTCTTT
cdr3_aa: CASSLGPHTEAFF

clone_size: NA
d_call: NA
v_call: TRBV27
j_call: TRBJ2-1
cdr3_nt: TGTGCCAGCACCGCGACCATGGCTATGGGGGAGCAGTTCTTC
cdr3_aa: CASTATMAMGEQFF

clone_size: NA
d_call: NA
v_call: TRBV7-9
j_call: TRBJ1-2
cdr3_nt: TGTGCCAGCAGCGTCGGACTGGAGAGTTACACCTTC
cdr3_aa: CASSVGLESYTF

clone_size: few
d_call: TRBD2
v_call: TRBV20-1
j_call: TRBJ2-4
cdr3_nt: TGCAGTGCTAGAGATTCTCTCGGGACTAGCGGAAACAGAGCCAAAAACATTCAGTACTTC
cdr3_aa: CSARDSLGTSGNRAKNIQYF

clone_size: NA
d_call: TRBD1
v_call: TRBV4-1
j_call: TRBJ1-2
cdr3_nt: TGCGCCAGCAGCCACGAGATAGGGGGCGGGATTTACGGCTACACCTTC
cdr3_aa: CASSHEIGGGIYGYTF

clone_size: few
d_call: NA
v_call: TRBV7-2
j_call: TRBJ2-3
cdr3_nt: TGTGCCAGCAGCCCACAAATTGTAGCGAGCACAGATACGCAGTATTTT
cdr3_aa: CASSPQIVASTDTQYF

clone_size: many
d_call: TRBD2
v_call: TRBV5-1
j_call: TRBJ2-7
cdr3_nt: TGCGCCAGCAGCTTAATAAGCGGGACCTACGAGCAGTACTTC
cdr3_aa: CASSLISGTYEQYF

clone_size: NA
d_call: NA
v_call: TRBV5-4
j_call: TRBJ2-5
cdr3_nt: TGTGCCAGCAGCCTCCACGTTTACCAAGAGACCCAGTACTTC
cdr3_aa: CASSLHVYQETQYF

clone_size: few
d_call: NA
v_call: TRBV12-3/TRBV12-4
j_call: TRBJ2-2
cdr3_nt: TGTGCCAGCAGACCCGGGTTCCTCGGGACCGGGGAGCTGTTTTTT
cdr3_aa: CASRPGFLGTGELFF

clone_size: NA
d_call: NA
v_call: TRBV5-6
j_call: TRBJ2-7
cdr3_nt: TGTGCCAGCAGCCCAATAACCCAGGGGTACGAGCAGTACTTC
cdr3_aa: CASSPITQGYEQYF

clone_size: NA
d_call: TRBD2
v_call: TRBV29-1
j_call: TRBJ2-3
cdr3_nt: TGCAGCGTTGGCGGCGGGAGGTGGGCAGATACGCAGTATTTT
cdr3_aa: CSVGGGRWADTQYF

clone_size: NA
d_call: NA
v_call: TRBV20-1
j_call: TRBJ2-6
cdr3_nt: TGCAGTGCTAGTTCGGGGGGCTCTTTTTCTGGGGCCAACGTCCTGACTTTC
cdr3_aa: CSASSGGSFSGANVLTF

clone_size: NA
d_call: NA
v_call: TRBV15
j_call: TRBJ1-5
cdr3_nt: TGTGCCACCAGCAGAGATCCAGGATTCAATCAGCCCCAGCATTTT
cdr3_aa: CATSRDPGFNQPQHF

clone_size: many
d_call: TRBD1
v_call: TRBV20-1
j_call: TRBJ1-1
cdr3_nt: TGCAGTGCTTACAGGGGGCCAGGGACTGAAGCTTTCTTT
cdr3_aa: CSAYRGPGTEAFF

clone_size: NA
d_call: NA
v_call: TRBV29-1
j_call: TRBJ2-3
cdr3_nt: TGCAGCGCTGCTGTAGGGGATACGCAGTATTTT
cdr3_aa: CSAAVGDTQYF

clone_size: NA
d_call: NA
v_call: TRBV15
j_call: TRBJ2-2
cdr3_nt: TGTGCCACCAGCAGAGATCCCAGGGGTCACGGGGAGCTGTTTTTT
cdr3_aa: CATSRDPRGHGELFF

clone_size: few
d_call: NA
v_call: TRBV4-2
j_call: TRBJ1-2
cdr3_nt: TGTGCCAGCAGCGGTGTATCTGGCTACACCTTC
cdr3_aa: CASSGVSGYTF

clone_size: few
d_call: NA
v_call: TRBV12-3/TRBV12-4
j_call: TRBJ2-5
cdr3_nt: TGTGCCAGCAGCGTGGGGTTCGCTCAGACCCAGTACTTC
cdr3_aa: CASSVGFAQTQYF

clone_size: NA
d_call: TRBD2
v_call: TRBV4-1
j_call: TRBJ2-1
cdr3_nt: TGCGCCAGCAGCCAAGATCCAGCGGGGGGCCACAATGAGCAGTTCTTC
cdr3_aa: CASSQDPAGGHNEQFF

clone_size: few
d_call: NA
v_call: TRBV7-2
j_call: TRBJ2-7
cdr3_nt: TGTGCCAGCAGCTTACTACAGGGCGACGAGCAGTACTTC
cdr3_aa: CASSLLQGDEQYF

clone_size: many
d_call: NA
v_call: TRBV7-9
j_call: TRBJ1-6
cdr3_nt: TGTGCCAGCAGCTTAGACACAGGGCCTAATTCACCCCTCCACTTT
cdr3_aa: CASSLDTGPNSPLHF

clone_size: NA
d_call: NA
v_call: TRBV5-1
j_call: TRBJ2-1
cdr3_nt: TGCGCCAGCAGCTTGGCCGATAGCAATGAGCAGTTCTTC
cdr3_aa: CASSLADSNEQFF

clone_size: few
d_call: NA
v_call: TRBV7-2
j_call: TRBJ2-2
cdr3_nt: TGTGCCAGCAAGAGACCGGGCTTAGGGGGGGCCGGGGAGCTGTTTTTT
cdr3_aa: CASKRPGLGGAGELFF

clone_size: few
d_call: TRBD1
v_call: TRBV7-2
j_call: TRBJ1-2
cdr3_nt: TGTGCCAGCAGCTTAGTCTGGCAGGGGGATGGCTACACCTTC
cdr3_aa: CASSLVWQGDGYTF

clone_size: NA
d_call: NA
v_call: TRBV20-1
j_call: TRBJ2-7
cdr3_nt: TGCAGTGCTAGAGAAATCCTTTCCTACGAGCAGTACTTC
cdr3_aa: CSAREILSYEQYF

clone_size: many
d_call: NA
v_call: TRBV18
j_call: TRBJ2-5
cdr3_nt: TGTGCCAGCTCACCACCGGCAGCACAAGAGACCCAGTACTTC
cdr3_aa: CASSPPAAQETQYF

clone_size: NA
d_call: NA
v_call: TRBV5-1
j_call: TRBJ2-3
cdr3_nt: TGCGCCAGCAGCCCAGAGACGACAGATACGCAGTATTTT
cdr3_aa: CASSPETTDTQYF

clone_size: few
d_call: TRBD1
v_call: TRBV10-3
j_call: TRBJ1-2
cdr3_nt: TGTGCCATCAGTTCTAGACAGGGGGCGGCTGATGGCTACACCTTC
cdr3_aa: CAISSRQGAADGYTF

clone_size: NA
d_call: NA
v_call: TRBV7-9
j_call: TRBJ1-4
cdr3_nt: TGTGCCAGCAGCACCGCGGAGGTCGCTAATGAAAAACTGTTTTTT
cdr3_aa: CASSTAEVANEKLFF

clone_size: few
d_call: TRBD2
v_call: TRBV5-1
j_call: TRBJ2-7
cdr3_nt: TGCGCCAGCAGCTTGCGGGTAGCGGGGGGCGGCGAAACCTACGAGCAGTACTTC
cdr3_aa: CASSLRVAGGGETYEQYF

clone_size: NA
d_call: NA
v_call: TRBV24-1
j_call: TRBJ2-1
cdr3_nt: TGTGCCACCAGTGACGCTGGAGACTCCTACAATGAGCAGTTCTTC
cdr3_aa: CATSDAGDSYNEQFF

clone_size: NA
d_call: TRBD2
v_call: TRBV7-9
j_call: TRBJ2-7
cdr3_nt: TGTGCCAGCAGCTATTCTAGCGGGGGAACCTACGAGCAGTACTTC
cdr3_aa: CASSYSSGGTYEQYF

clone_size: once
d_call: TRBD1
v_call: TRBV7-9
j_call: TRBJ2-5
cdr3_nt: TGTGCCAGCAGCTCGGGACAGGACGCGACCCAGTACTTC
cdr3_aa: CASSSGQDATQYF

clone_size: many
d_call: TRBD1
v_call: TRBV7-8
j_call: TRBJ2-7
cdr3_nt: TGTGCCAGCAGCTTAGCGGACAGGGGCTACGAGCAGTACTTC
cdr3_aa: CASSLADRGYEQYF